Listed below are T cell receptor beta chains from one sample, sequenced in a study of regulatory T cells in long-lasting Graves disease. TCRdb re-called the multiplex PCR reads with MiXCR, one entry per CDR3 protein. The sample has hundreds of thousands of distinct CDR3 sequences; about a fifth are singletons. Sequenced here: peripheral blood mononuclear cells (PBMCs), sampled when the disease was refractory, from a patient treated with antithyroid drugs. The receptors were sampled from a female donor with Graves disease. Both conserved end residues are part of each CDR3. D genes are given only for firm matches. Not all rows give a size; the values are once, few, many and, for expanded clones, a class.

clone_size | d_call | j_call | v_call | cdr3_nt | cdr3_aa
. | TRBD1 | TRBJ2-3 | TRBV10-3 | TGTGCCATCAGTGAGGACAGGGGGCGAGCAGATACGCAGTATTTT | CAISEDRGRADTQYF
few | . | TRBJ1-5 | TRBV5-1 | TGCGCCAGCAGCCAGGAGGGAGGCAATCAGCCCCAGCATTTT | CASSQEGGNQPQHF
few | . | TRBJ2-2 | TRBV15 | TGTGCCACCAGCAGAGTGAAGACCGGGGAGCTGTTTTTT | CATSRVKTGELFF
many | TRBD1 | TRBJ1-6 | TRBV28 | TGTGCCAGCAGCTCGGGTGGACAGGGCTCCTATAATTCACCCCTCCACTTT | CASSSGGQGSYNSPLHF
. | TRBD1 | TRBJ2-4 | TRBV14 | TGTGCCAGCAGCCAAGGGCAGGGGGCATACATTCAGTACTTC | CASSQGQGAYIQYF
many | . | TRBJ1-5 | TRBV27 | TGTGCCAGCAGTTTAAGGGAGAATCAGCCCCAGCATTTT | CASSLRENQPQHF
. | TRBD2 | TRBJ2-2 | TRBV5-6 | TGTGCCAGCAGCCCCTCCGCGGGGGAGCGGGAGCTGTTTTTT | CASSPSAGERELFF
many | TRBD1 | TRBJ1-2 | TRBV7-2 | TGTGCCAGCAGTCTCCCAGGGGGATTCTTTGGCTACACCTTC | CASSLPGGFFGYTF
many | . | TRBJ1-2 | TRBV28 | TGTGCCAGCAGTTTATCCAGAAACTATGGCTACACCTTC | CASSLSRNYGYTF
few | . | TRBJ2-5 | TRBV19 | TGTGCCAGTAGTATTATCCTTCAAGAGACCCAGTACTTC | CASSIILQETQYF
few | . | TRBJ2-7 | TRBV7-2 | TGTGCCAGCAGCAGCCTTTGGGGGCACCCCTACGAGCAGTACTTC | CASSSLWGHPYEQYF
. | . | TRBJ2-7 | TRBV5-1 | TGCGCCAGCAGCCAAAACAGAGCGTATACCTACGAGCAGTACTTC | CASSQNRAYTYEQYF
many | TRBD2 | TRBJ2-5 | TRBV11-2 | TGTGCCAGCAGACCCAGCGGGAGGGGGACGGAGACCCAGTACTTC | CASRPSGRGTETQYF
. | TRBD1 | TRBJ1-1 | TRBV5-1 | TGCGCCAGCAGCTTAAAACCAGGACAGGCGAAGAACACTGAAGCTTTCTTT | CASSLKPGQAKNTEAFF
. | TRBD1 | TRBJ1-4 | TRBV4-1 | TGCGCCAGCAGCCAAGAGGACAGGGTTTTTGAAAAACTGGTTTTT | CASSQEDRVFEKLVF
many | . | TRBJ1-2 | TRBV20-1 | TGCAGTGCGGCAACCGGGCCCGGGCAGGTCTATGGCTACACCTTC | CSAATGPGQVYGYTF
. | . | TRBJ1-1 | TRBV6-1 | TGTGCCAGCAGGGCTACTCGGAGGAACACTGAAGCTTTCTTT | CASRATRRNTEAFF
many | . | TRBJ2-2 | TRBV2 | TGTGCCAGCATCCCTAAGGGGACCACCGGGGAGCTGTTTTTT | CASIPKGTTGELFF
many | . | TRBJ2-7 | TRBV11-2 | TGTGCCAGCAGTCGGCCGGGGTTACAGGACTACGAGCAGTACTTC | CASSRPGLQDYEQYF
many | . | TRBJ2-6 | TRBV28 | TGTGCCAGCAGTTCCCCCACCGGGACATCGGTGTCTGGGGCCAACGTCCTGACTTTC | CASSSPTGTSVSGANVLTF
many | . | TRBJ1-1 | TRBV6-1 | TGTGCCAGCAGTCCCCCTGGGGAAGGGAACACTGAAGCTTTCTTT | CASSPPGEGNTEAFF
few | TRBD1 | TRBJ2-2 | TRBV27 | TGTGCCAGCAGTTCAGGGGGACCCGGGGAGCTGTTTTTT | CASSSGGPGELFF
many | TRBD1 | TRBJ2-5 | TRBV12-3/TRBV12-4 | TGTGCCAGCAGGAAAGACAGGGCGCAAGAGACCCAGTACTTC | CASRKDRAQETQYF
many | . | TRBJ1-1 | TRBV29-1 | TGCAGCGTTGGAGGGGGGTTTATGATGAACACTGAAGCTTTCTTT | CSVGGGFMMNTEAFF
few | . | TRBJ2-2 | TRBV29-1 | TGCAGCGTTGAGTCGTCCTACGGGGAGCTGTTTTTT | CSVESSYGELFF
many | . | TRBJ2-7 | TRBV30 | TGTGCCTGGGGGGGGGACAGCGCCTACGAGCAGTACTTC | CAWGGDSAYEQYF
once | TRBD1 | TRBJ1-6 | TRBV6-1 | TGTGCCAGCAGTGGTACAGGGGCGAGTTCACCCCTCCACTTT | CASSGTGASSPLHF
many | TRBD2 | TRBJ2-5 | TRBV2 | TGTGCCAGCATCACCTTTAGCGGGAGGGAAGCAGAGACCCAGTACTTC | CASITFSGREAETQYF
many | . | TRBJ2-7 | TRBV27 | TGTGCCAGCGGACGTAGTTACGAGCAGTACTTC | CASGRSYEQYF
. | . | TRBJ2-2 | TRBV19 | TGTGCCAGTAGTCGACTGAACACCGGGGAGCTGTTTTTT | CASSRLNTGELFF
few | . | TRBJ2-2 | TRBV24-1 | TGTGCCACCAGCCGACGCCAACAACAGTATAACACCGGGGAGCTGTTTTTT | CATSRRQQQYNTGELFF
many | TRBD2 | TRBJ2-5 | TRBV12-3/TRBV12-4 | TGTGCCAGCAGTTTAGGGACTAGCGGAAAAGAGACCCAGTACTTC | CASSLGTSGKETQYF
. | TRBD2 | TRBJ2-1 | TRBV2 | TGTGCCAGCAGTGAAGTTCGGCGGGGGTACAATGAGCAGTTCTTC | CASSEVRRGYNEQFF
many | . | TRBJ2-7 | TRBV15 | TGTGCCACCAGCAGACACAGGAGCTACGAGCAGTACTTC | CATSRHRSYEQYF
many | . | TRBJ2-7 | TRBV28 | TGTGCCAGCAGTTTCTCGGGGGCAGGCCTCCTCTACGAGCAGTACTTC | CASSFSGAGLLYEQYF
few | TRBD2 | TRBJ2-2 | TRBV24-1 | TGTGCCACCAGTGCAACTAGCGGGAGGGCGAACACCGGGGAGCTGTTTTTT | CATSATSGRANTGELFF
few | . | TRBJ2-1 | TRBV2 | TGTGCCAGCAGCGACGGGCTCAATGAGCAGTTCTTC | CASSDGLNEQFF
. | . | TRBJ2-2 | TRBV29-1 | TGCAGCGCTGGAGCCTCGGACACCGGGGAGCTGTTTTTT | CSAGASDTGELFF
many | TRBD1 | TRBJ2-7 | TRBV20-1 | TGCAGTTCTCCGGGACAGGGGGTTTACGAGCAGTACTTC | CSSPGQGVYEQYF
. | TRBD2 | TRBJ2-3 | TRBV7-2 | TGTGCCAGCAGCTTACAAGGAGCGGGAGCCCCAGATACGCAGTATTTT | CASSLQGAGAPDTQYF
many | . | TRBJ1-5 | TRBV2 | TGTGCCAGCAGACCTCTGGGAGTGGACAATCAGCCCCAGCATTTT | CASRPLGVDNQPQHF
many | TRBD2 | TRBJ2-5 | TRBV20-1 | TGCAGTGCGAGAGAAGGGACTAGCGGGAGTGGGGAGACCCAGTACTTC | CSAREGTSGSGETQYF
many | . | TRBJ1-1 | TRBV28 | TGTGCCAGCAGTTCTCGTCCGGATATTGAAGCTTTCTTT | CASSSRPDIEAFF
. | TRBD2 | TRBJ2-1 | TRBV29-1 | TGCAGCGTTGTCGGGGGGACCTCCTATGAGCAGTTCTTC | CSVVGGTSYEQFF
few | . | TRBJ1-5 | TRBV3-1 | TGTGCCAGCAGCCAAGATGGGGGATTGAGGCCCCAGCATTTT | CASSQDGGLRPQHF
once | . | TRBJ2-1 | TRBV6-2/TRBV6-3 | TGTGCCAGTAAGACCGGGTCCTACAATGAGCAGTTCTTC | CASKTGSYNEQFF
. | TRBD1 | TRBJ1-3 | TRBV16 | TGTGCCAGCAGCCATCGACAGGGATCAGGAAACACCATATATTTT | CASSHRQGSGNTIYF
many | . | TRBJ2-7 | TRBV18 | TGTGCCAGCTCACCATCTTCAGGGTTCCACGAGCAGTACTTC | CASSPSSGFHEQYF
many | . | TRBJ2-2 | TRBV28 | TGTGCCAGCAAAACTAGTACCGGGGAGCTGTTTTTT | CASKTSTGELFF
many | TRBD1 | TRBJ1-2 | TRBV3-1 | TGTGCCAGCAGCCAGCCAGGAGGGACAGCGCGTAACTATGGCTACACCTTC | CASSQPGGTARNYGYTF
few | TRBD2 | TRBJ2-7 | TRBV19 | TGTGCCAGTAGCGCGGGAGAGGGCTACGAGCAGTACTTC | CASSAGEGYEQYF
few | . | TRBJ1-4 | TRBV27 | TGTGCCAGCAGTCTCAGGAGATTTTATGAAAAACTGTTTTTT | CASSLRRFYEKLFF
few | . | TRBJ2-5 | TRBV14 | TGTGCCAGCAGCCAACTCGACTCATCCTGGGTAATTGGAGAAGAGACCCAGTACTTC | CASSQLDSSWVIGEETQYF